This T cell receptor (beta chain) was sequenced for a study of OX40 agonist ivuxolimab in advanced cancers. Study in general: A diagnosis of hepatocellular carcinoma, melanoma, renal cell or head and neck cancer was present in dose-escalation patients. Notes on the study in general: Expanded peripheral T cell antigen specificity was not determined.

Germline CDR1 and CDR2: ENHRY and SYGVKD. The CDR3 has 15 residues. Unmatched junction bases numbered 2, after V lost 4 bases and J lost 3 bases. Repertoires were generated with immunoSEQ multiplex PCR, while TCRdb's copy carries only in-frame clones and drops some. Of about 59,000 clones in the sample, 85% to 90% were seen once. Sampled blood was obtained at baseline, cycle 4 day 1, and cycle 7 day 1. Comment on this clone: Its antigen remains unknown.

The material sequenced was CD4+ or CD8+ T cells sorted from blood, taken in a trial of the OX40 agonist ivuxolimab. This clonotype originated in an adult with an advanced solid tumor such as melanoma, head and neck, liver or kidney cancer. This chain connects TRBV10-3 to TRBJ2-3; 12 bases are shared with TRBD2. Written as DNA, the CDR3 is TGTGCCATCAGTGGTGGGACTAGCGGGACAGATACGCAGTATTTT. It encodes CAISGGTSGTDTQYF.